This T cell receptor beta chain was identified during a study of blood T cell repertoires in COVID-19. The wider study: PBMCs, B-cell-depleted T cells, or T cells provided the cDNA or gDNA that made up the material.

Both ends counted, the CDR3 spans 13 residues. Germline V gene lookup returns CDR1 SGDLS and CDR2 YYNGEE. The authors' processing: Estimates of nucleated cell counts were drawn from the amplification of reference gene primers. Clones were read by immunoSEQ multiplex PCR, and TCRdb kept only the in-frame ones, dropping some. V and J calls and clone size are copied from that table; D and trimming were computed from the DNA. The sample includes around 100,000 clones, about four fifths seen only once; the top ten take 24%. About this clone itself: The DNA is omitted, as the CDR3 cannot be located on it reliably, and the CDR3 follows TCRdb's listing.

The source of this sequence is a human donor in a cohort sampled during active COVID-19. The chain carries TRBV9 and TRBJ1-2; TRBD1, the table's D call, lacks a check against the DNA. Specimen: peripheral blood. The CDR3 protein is CASSVGTGAWSTF.